A selection of T cell receptor beta chains follows, all from one sample in a study of blood T cell repertoires in COVID-19. TCRdb's table, derived via immunoSEQ multiplex PCR, lists solely in-frame clones and lacks some. Among 60,000 to 70,000 clones listed, 84% were seen once. Sample: peripheral blood. These receptors came from a man in his forties or fifties with active COVID-19. CDR3s include the opening cysteine and the closing phenylalanine or tryptophan. A D gene is named only where the DNA matches it firmly. Rows may omit the clone size; those that give it use once, few, many or a size class.

d_call j_call v_call clone_size cdr3_aa cdr3_nt
TRBD2 TRBJ2-3 TRBV19 once CASSLLAGSSTDTQYF TGTGCCAGTAGTCTCCTAGCGGGGTCAAGCACAGATACGCAGTATTTT
NA TRBJ1-2 TRBV7-2 NA CASSDQGIGGYTF TGTGCCAGCAGCGACCAGGGCATAGGTGGCTACACCTTC
NA TRBJ2-3 TRBV7-2 NA CASTGADTQYF TGTGCCAGCACAGGGGCAGATACGCAGTATTTT
NA TRBJ2-1 TRBV4-2 NA CASSHPSRGGDEQFF TGTGCCAGCAGCCATCCGTCGCGGGGAGGTGATGAGCAGTTCTTC
NA TRBJ2-7 TRBV7-7 NA CASSLDLANGEQYF TGTGCTAGCAGCTTAGATCTAGCGAACGGCGAGCAGTACTTC
NA TRBJ2-7 TRBV19 NA CASSIGAGEQYF TGTGCCAGTAGTATAGGGGCAGGCGAGCAGTACTTC
TRBD1 TRBJ1-1 TRBV12-3/TRBV12-4 once CASGDRGGTEAFF TGTGCCAGCGGAGACAGGGGGGGCACTGAAGCTTTCTTT
TRBD1 TRBJ2-2 TRBV6-2/TRBV6-3 NA CASSYDRAGELFF TGTGCCAGCAGTTACGACAGGGCCGGGGAGCTGTTTTTT
NA TRBJ1-2 TRBV5-4 NA CASSSSVIMNYGYTF TGTGCCAGCAGCTCGTCGGTGATCATGAACTATGGCTACACCTTC
TRBD1 TRBJ2-1 TRBV11-2 NA CASSPVPDRAPYNEQFF TGTGCCAGCAGCCCCGTCCCGGACAGGGCGCCCTACAATGAGCAGTTCTTC
NA TRBJ1-6 TRBV30 NA CAWSDTTGPYNSPLHF TGTGCCTGGAGTGATACGACAGGACCTTATAATTCACCCCTCCACTTT
NA TRBJ2-5 TRBV7-9 NA CASSSDWTEQETQYF TGTGCCAGCAGCTCGGACTGGACAGAACAAGAGACCCAGTACTTC
TRBD1 TRBJ1-6 TRBV14 few CASSLGQDYSPLHF TGTGCCAGCAGCCTAGGACAGGACTATTCACCCCTCCACTTT
NA TRBJ2-2 TRBV5-1 NA CASSLVPHGRGNTGELFF TGCGCCAGCAGCTTGGTTCCGCATGGCAGGGGAAACACCGGGGAGCTGTTTTTT
NA TRBJ2-1 TRBV4-1 NA CASSQDRNPGHRFF TGCGCCAGCAGCCAAGATCGAAATCCGGGACACCGGTTCTTC
NA TRBJ2-7 TRBV12-3/TRBV12-4 once CASTLSEGYEQYF TGTGCCAGCACCTTATCCGAGGGCTACGAGCAGTACTTC